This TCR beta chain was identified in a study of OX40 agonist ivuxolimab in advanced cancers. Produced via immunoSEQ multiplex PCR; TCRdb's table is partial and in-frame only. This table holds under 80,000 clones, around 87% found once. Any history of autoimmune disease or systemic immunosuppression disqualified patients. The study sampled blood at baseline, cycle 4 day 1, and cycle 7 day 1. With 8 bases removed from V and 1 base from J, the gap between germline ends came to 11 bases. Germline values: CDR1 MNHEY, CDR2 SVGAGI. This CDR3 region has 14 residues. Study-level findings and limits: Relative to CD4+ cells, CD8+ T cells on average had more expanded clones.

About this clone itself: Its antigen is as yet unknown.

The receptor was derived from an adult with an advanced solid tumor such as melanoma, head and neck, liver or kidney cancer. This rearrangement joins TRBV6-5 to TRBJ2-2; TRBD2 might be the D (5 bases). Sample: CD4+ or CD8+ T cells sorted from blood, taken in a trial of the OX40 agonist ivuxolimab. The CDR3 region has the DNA TGTGCCAGCCATGCCGGGGAGAACACCGGGGAGCTGTTTTTT. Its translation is CASHAGENTGELFF.